These 24 T cell receptor beta chains came from one sample sequenced in a study of T-cell memory formation after mild COVID-19. MiXCR was run by TCRdb on the 5' RACE reads, yielding one entry per CDR3 protein. The sample carries roughly 450,000 distinct CDR3 sequences, about 20% recorded once. The specimen sequenced was PBMCs or a T cell subset sorted from them (not recorded which). The receptors here all came from an adult woman who had mild COVID-19 (a few samples of this study predate the infection). Cell type and time point are not known.

The V and J genes are TRBV19 and TRBJ2-5; TRBD1 matches 8 bases. The CDR3 has 15 residues. From germline, CDR1 is LNHDA and CDR2 SQIVND (reference sequence). J was trimmed by 5 bases and V by 4 bases; bases with no gene match: 9. CDR3 bases: TGTGCCAGTAGTAGTATAGGATCAGGGGGCGAGACCCAGTACTTC. Translation gives CASSSIGSGGETQYF.

This clonotype was found a few times. This chain connects TRBV6-6 to TRBJ2-7; TRBD2 matches at 10 bases. Germline-derived CDR1 and CDR2 are MNHNY and SVGAGI (reference sequence). This CDR3 region has 19 residues. V gave up 3 bases and J gave up 5 bases; unmatched junction bases: 19. CDR3 sequence (DNA): TGTGCCAGCAGTTATAGGGCGAGGGCTAGCGGGAGCTATTTACACGAGCAGTACTTC. It is translated as CASSYRARASGSYLHEQYF.

In this sample, this clonotype turned up many times. This sequence joins TRBV11-1 and TRBJ2-2, with D perhaps matching TRBD1 (5 bases). Germline V CDR1 and CDR2: SGHAT, FQDESV (reference sequence). The CDR3 has 15 amino acids. Trimming took off 5 bases at V and 4 bases at J, with 14 bases between the two ends. Here the CDR3 reads CASSQQGARTGELFF. The CDR3 DNA reads TGTGCCAGCAGCCAGCAGGGCGCTCGCACCGGGGAGCTGTTTTTT.

The chain joins TRBV4-1 to TRBJ2-7, with TRBD1 identical over 8 bases. The trim removed 1 base at V and 1 base at J, leaving 9 bases unmatched. The CDR3 covers 17 residues. Germline assignment: CDR1 MGHRA and CDR2 YSYEKL. The CDR3 sequence is CASSQVGAGTGSYEQYF. DNA for the CDR3: TGCGCCAGCAGCCAAGTGGGAGCCGGGACAGGATCCTACGAGCAGTACTTC.

In this sample, this clonotype turned up a few times. The V and J genes are TRBV5-1 and TRBJ1-2; weak D call: TRBD1 (6 bases). V lost 4 bases to trimming and J lost 4 bases, with 11 bases between them. The CDR3 loop spans 13 amino acids. Germline-derived CDR1 and CDR2 are SGHRS and YFSETQ. CDR3 amino acids: CASSPRGAYGYTF. CDR3 in DNA: TGCGCCAGCAGCCCGAGGGGGGCCTATGGCTACACCTTC.

This chain joins TRBV18 and TRBJ2-2; tentatively, D is TRBD1 (6 bases). Germline V gives CDR1 KGHSH, CDR2 LQKENI. V was pared by 2 bases and J by 5 bases, with 12 bases between. The CDR3 length is 15 residues. The CDR3 coding sequence is TGTGCCAGCTCACCAGCGCAAACAGGGACCGGGGAGCTGTTTTTT. It yields the protein CASSPAQTGTGELFF.

In this sample, this clonotype turned up a few times. The chain links TRBV14 to TRBJ2-3; D unclear. Trimming pared 1 base from V and 2 bases from J, leaving 4 bases between. CDR1 and CDR2 (germline): SGHDN, FVKESK. The CDR3 totals 13 residues. The CDR3 DNA reads TGTGCCAGCAGCCAAGGCCTCACAGATACGCAGTATTTT. Protein product: CASSQGLTDTQYF. Full variable domain (outside the CDR3, taken from reference TRBV14 and TRBJ2-3): EAGVTQFPSHSVIEKGQTVTLRCDPISGHDNLYWYRRVMGKEIKFLLHFVKESKQDESGMPNNRFLAERTGGTYSTLKVQPAELEDSGVYFCASSQGLTDTQYFGPGTRLTVL.

This clonotype was detected only a few times. The chain links TRBV10-3 to TRBJ2-1, with D perhaps matching TRBD2 (6 bases). This CDR3 is 13 amino acids long. CDR1 is ENHRY, CDR2 SYGVKD, per germline. With 10 bases removed from V and 5 bases from J, the gap between germline ends came to 15 bases. CDR3: CATQRALDNEQFF. The CDR3 nucleotides are TGTGCCACACAGCGGGCCCTCGACAATGAGCAGTTCTTC.

A few counts support this clonotype. The chain links TRBV20-1 to TRBJ2-5; either TRBD1 or TRBD2 may supply D (6 bases each). The CDR3 has 16 amino acids. CDR1 DFQATT and CDR2 SNEGSKA come from the germline V gene (reference sequence). Trimming left V 3 bases short and J 5 bases short, with 22 bases between. The CDR3 here is CSASRWGASRGETQYF. CDR3 nucleotide sequence: TGCAGTGCTAGCCGATGGGGGGCATCACGGGGGGAGACCCAGTACTTC.

The table lists this clonotype with a few counts. The V gene is TRBV5-6, the J gene TRBJ2-7; D is uncertain. The CDR3 has 12 amino acids. V was cut by 5 bases and J by 3 bases, with 9 bases left in between. Looked up from germline, CDR1 is SGHDT and CDR2 is YYEEEE. The CDR3 nucleotides are TGTGCCAGCAGGGCTCGAGGCTACGAGCAGTACTTC. Translating it yields CASRARGYEQYF.

The CDR3 is CASSYSALVYSYEQYF. CDR3 bases: TGTGCCAGCAGTTACTCTGCACTAGTCTACTCCTACGAGCAGTACTTC. The chain links TRBV6-2 or TRBV6-3 to TRBJ2-7; D possibly corresponds to TRBD2 (5 bases). V shed 0 bases and J shed 0 bases, with 12 bases lying between them. The germline CDR1 and CDR2 sequences are MNHEY and SVGEGT. The CDR3 loop spans 16 amino acids.

The chain has TRBV18 and TRBJ2-7, with D possibly matching TRBD1 (6 bases). The V end was cut by 2 bases, the J end by 1 base, with 15 bases between. CDR1 and CDR2 from the germline V gene are KGHSH and LQKENI. The CDR3 is made up of 16 amino acids. The CDR3 nucleotides are TGTGCCAGCTCACCAAGGTGGGACACATATTCCTACGAGCAGTACTTC. This sequence encodes CASSPRWDTYSYEQYF.

This clonotype turned up a few times. The rearrangement links TRBV12-3 or TRBV12-4 to TRBJ2-5, with a weak D call TRBD2 (6 bases). The CDR3 length is 14 residues. The ends were cut back, 6 bases at V and 0 bases at J, with 11 bases in the middle. The chain's CDR3 is CASSDGLNQETQYF. Here the CDR3 DNA reads TGTGCCAGCAGCGACGGACTAAACCAAGAGACCCAGTACTTC.

This clonotype was seen more than once but under ten times. The chain combines TRBV5-6 with TRBJ2-7, with TRBD1 matching over 8 bases. Germline values: CDR1 SGHDT, CDR2 YYEEEE. J was trimmed by 4 bases and V by 0 bases; bases with no gene match: 6. The CDR3 is 15 amino acids. The CDR3 sequence: CASSLVDRGPYEQYF. CDR3 sequence (DNA): TGTGCCAGCAGCTTGGTCGACAGGGGCCCTTACGAGCAGTACTTC.

This clonotype has a handful of counts. This rearrangement joins TRBV7-9 to TRBJ2-5; tentatively, D is TRBD2 (6 bases). Germline V CDR1 and CDR2: SEHNR, FQNEAQ (reference sequence). The CDR3 totals 15 residues. V was trimmed by 6 bases and J by 3 bases, leaving 17 bases between them. As DNA, the CDR3 is TGTGCCAGCAGTGGAGGGTCTATTACAAAAGAGACCCAGTACTTC. It is translated as CASSGGSITKETQYF.

This clonotype appeared a few times. The gene calls are TRBV7-9 and TRBJ2-1; possible D gene TRBD2, 5 bases. V was pared by 4 bases and J by 5 bases, with 12 bases between. The CDR3 totals 14 residues. Germline values: CDR1 SEHNR, CDR2 FQNEAQ (reference sequence). The CDR3 coding sequence is TGTGCCAGCAGCTCCTTGGACTGGGACAATGAGCAGTTCTTC. Amino acid sequence: CASSSLDWDNEQFF. The full variable domain, rest sourced from reference TRBV7-9 and TRBJ2-1, is DTGVSQNPRHKITKRGQNVTFRCDPISEHNRLYWYRQTLGQGPEFLTYFQNEAQLEKSRLLSDRFSAERPKGSFSTLEIQRTEQGDSAMYLCASSSLDWDNEQFFGPGTRLTVL.

This clonotype was observed a handful of times. The chain recombines TRBV25-1 with TRBJ1-6; D perhaps matches TRBD1 (5 bases). Trimming removed 3 bases at V and 0 bases at J, with 12 bases between. The germline V gene has CDR1 MGHDK and CDR2 SYGVNS. CDR3 length: 17 amino acids. The CDR3 DNA sequence: TGTGCCAGCAGTGATGCCGGGACGAGCTCCTATAATTCACCCCTCCACTTT. This sequence encodes CASSDAGTSSYNSPLHF. The full variable domain, with the rest looked up from reference TRBV25-1 and TRBJ1-6, is EADIYQTPRYLVIGTGKKITLECSQTMGHDKMYWYQQDPGMELHLIHYSYGVNSTEKGDLSSESTVSRIRTEHFPLTLESARPSHTSQYLCASSDAGTSSYNSPLHFGNGTRLTVT.

The chain joins TRBV29-1 to TRBJ2-1, with a tentative D call TRBD1 (6 bases). The CDR3 length is 17 residues. Trimming took off 1 base at V and 6 bases at J, with 22 bases between the two ends. Germline V gene data show CDR1 as SQVTM and CDR2 as ANQGSEA. The CDR3 DNA reads as TGCAGCGTTGAAGGGCCCCGAGGCAGGGGTCGAACCAATGAGCAGTTCTTC. Translation gives CSVEGPRGRGRTNEQFF.

This chain connects TRBV30 to TRBJ2-7, with D tentatively TRBD1 (5 bases). Trimming stripped 4 bases from V and 3 bases from J, with 16 bases between. This CDR3 has 14 amino acids. Germline CDR1 reads GTSNPN; CDR2 reads SVGIG (reference sequence). The CDR3 DNA reads TGTGCCTGGAACGTGGCAGGGCTCAACTACGAGCAGTACTTC. Amino acids: CAWNVAGLNYEQYF.

This clonotype was found a few times. CDR3 sequence (DNA): TGTGCCATCAGTGAGCCACTCCGGTGGGGGGAAGATCAAGAGACCCAGTACTTC. Its translation: CAISEPLRWGEDQETQYF. The genes are TRBV10-3 and TRBJ2-5, with D perhaps matching TRBD2 (6 bases). Trimming took 2 bases from V and 2 from J, leaving 21 bases between them. This CDR3 region has 18 residues. Germline-derived CDR1 and CDR2 are ENHRY and SYGVKD.

This clonotype came up a few times. The V call is TRBV9, the J call TRBJ1-3; 9 nucleotides agree with TRBD1. V was pared by 3 bases and J by 1 base, with 5 bases of the junction left unmatched. The CDR3 runs to 16 residues. Per the germline V gene, CDR1 is SGDLS and CDR2 is YYNGEE. CDR3: CASSAGQGISGNTIYF. CDR3 in DNA: TGTGCCAGCAGCGCCGGACAGGGGATATCTGGAAACACCATATATTTT.

About this clonotype itself: A much bigger clone sits one base away, suggesting this may be a read error. This rearrangement joins TRBV14 to TRBJ2-5; 7 nucleotides align to TRBD1. The V gene's germline CDR1 is SGHDN and CDR2 FVKESK. The J segment lost 7 bases and the V segment lost 3 bases, leaving 11 bases of the junction unmatched. The CDR3 has 15 residues. The DNA for the CDR3 is TGTGCCAGCAGCCAGACACAGGGGATTGATGGGACCCAGTACTTC. Residues: CASSQTQGIDGTQYF.

Many counts were recorded for this clonotype. The rearrangement joins TRBV7-9 to TRBJ2-7; TRBD2 agrees at 10 bases. The CDR3 has 17 amino acids. Trimming took 2 bases from V and 4 from J; bases not matched to a gene: 11. In germline, CDR1 is SEHNR, CDR2 FQNEAQ (reference sequence). DNA for the CDR3: TGTGCCAGCAGCTTAAGAGGACTAGCGGAGAGAGATTACGAGCAGTACTTC. Its translation is CASSLRGLAERDYEQYF.

This clonotype appeared a single time. This chain joins TRBV7-8 and TRBJ2-7; tentatively, D is TRBD1 (6 bases). V lost 6 bases and J lost 3, with 12 bases in between. CDR3 size: 13 residues. CDR1 SGHVS and CDR2 FQNEAQ come from the germline V gene. CDR3 in DNA: TGTGCCAGCAGAGCCACAGGGTTCTACGAGCAGTACTTC. Its protein product is CASRATGFYEQYF.